A single sample is the source of the 29 T cell receptor beta chains below, sequenced in a study of brain T cells in children with intractable seizures. The time point was: blood from clinic visit 5 months post-surgery; TSC patient then seizure free. The protocol was immunoSEQ multiplex PCR, while the TCRdb copy is restricted to in-frame clones and leaves out a portion. The table lists 340,000 or so clones, 93% of them singletons. The specimen was peripheral blood, collected 4 to 6 months after surgery. These receptors originate from a boy younger than two with tuberous sclerosis and intractable seizures.

The table lists this clone with a count of one. The chain employs TRBV5-1 and TRBJ1-2; D might be TRBD1 (6 bases). Trimming cost V 1 base and J 4 bases, with 11 bases left between them. The CDR3 is 14 residues long. From germline, CDR1 is SGHRS and CDR2 YFSETQ. The CDR3 protein is CASSLTGNSYGYTF. DNA of the CDR3: TGCGCCAGCAGCTTGACAGGGAACAGCTATGGCTACACCTTC.

The chain combines TRBV11-3 with TRBJ1-2; 7 nucleotides match TRBD1. Germline V gene sequence: CDR1 SGHNT, CDR2 YENEEA. This CDR3 is 14 amino acids long. Unmatched junction bases numbered 6, after V lost 5 bases and J lost 3 bases. The CDR3 DNA follows: TGTGCCAGCAGCCCCCGACAGGGTGACTATGGCTACACCTTC. This gives the protein CASSPRQGDYGYTF.

The chain carries TRBV6-5 and TRBJ1-1, with 8 bases matching TRBD1. Unmatched junction bases numbered 5, after V lost 8 bases and J lost 0 bases. This CDR3 region has 14 residues. The germline V gene encodes CDR1 MNHEY and CDR2 SVGAGI. The CDR3 is CASLGTGLNTEAFF. The CDR3, as DNA: TGTGCCAGCTTGGGGACAGGATTGAACACTGAAGCTTTCTTT.

V is TRBV7-8 and J is TRBJ2-3; 10 nucleotides align to TRBD2. The CDR3 consists of 17 residues. With V trimmed by 4 bases and J by 5 bases, 12 bases remained unmatched. Germline V gives CDR1 SGHVS, CDR2 FQNEAQ. The CDR3 reads CASSSLAGIHSIDTQYF. CDR3 nucleotides: TGTGCCAGCAGCTCACTAGCGGGGATTCATAGTATAGATACGCAGTATTTT.

The V call is TRBV30, the J call TRBJ2-7, with TRBD1 identical over 11 bases. V dropped 3 bases and J dropped 2; count of bases not matched to a gene: 6. The CDR3 spans 15 residues. Germline-derived CDR1 and CDR2 are GTSNPN and SVGIG (reference sequence). The CDR3 sequence: CAWRRGTGGTYEQYF. The DNA of the CDR3 is TGTGCCTGGAGACGCGGGACAGGGGGTACCTACGAGCAGTACTTC.

Here the CDR3 reads CATSRDLPQETQYF. The CDR3 DNA is TGTGCCACCAGCAGAGATCTACCCCAAGAGACCCAGTACTTC. This chain joins TRBV15 and TRBJ2-5; D is undetermined. Germline CDR1 reads LNHNV; CDR2 reads YYDKDF (reference sequence). This CDR3 is 14 amino acids long. V was shortened by 0 bases and J by 1 base, with 6 bases between the two germline ends.

This clone is a singleton in its sample. The genes are TRBV27 and TRBJ1-2, with 12 nucleotides matching TRBD1. Germline loops: CDR1 MNHEY, CDR2 SMNVEV (reference sequence). Trimming removed 8 bases from V and 5 bases from J; junction bases left unmatched: 9. CDR3 length equals 15 residues. This CDR3 is CASGGQGALFYGYTF. In DNA, the CDR3 is TGTGCCAGCGGGGGACAGGGGGCGCTTTTTTATGGCTACACCTTC.

The chain is built from TRBV10-2 and TRBJ2-4; D unresolved. The germline V gene encodes CDR1 WSHSY and CDR2 SAAADI. The V end was cut by 11 bases, the J end by 1 base, with 18 bases between. The CDR3 totals 15 residues. The chain's CDR3 is CAAWEGQEAKNIQYF. Written as DNA, the CDR3 is TGCGCCGCCTGGGAAGGTCAGGAGGCCAAAAACATTCAGTACTTC.

The chain employs TRBV11-2 and TRBJ1-5, with TRBD1 as a possible D gene (6 bases). The CDR3 totals 16 residues. V was pared by 0 bases and J by 4 bases, with 13 bases between. Germline CDR1 SGHAT, CDR2 FQNNGV. The CDR3 protein is CASSLEGGALNQPQHF. In nucleotides, the CDR3 is TGTGCCAGCAGCTTAGAAGGGGGGGCATTAAATCAGCCCCAGCATTTT. Using reference TRBV11-2 and TRBJ1-5 for the parts outside the CDR3, the full variable domain is EAGVAQSPRYKIIEKRQSVAFWCNPISGHATLYWYQQILGQGPKLLIQFQNNGVVDDSQLPKDRFSAERLKGVDSTLKIQPAKLEDSAVYLCASSLEGGALNQPQHFGDGTRLSIL.

The chain is built from TRBV2 and TRBJ1-1; D not resolved. Trimming cost V 7 bases and J 13 bases, with 13 bases left between them. The germline V gene has CDR1 SNHLY and CDR2 FYNNEI. This CDR3 has 10 residues. In DNA form, the CDR3 reads TGTGCCAGCATGACATTCGGCATTTTCTTT. Translated: CASMTFGIFF.

The chain uses TRBV24-1 and TRBJ1-4; weak D call: TRBD1 (6 bases). V lost 0 bases and J lost 7, with 8 bases in between. The CDR3 has 14 amino acids. The germline V gene has CDR1 KGHDR and CDR2 SFDVKD. CDR3 region: CATSDLSQGEKLFF. In nucleotides, the CDR3 is TGTGCCACCAGTGATTTGTCACAGGGTGAAAAACTGTTTTTT.

The chain combines TRBV19 with TRBJ1-2, with 11 bases lining up with TRBD1. Looked up from germline, CDR1 is LNHDA and CDR2 is SQIVND (reference sequence). The CDR3 is 16 residues long. The J segment lost 2 bases and the V segment lost 6 bases, leaving 8 bases of the junction unmatched. The CDR3 sequence: CASSWDRGRGNYGYTF. CDR3 DNA: TGTGCCAGTAGCTGGGACAGGGGGAGAGGAAACTATGGCTACACCTTC.

V is TRBV24-1 and J is TRBJ2-5, with 8 bases fitting TRBD2. V lost 2 bases, J lost 2 bases, and 3 bases stayed unmatched. There are 15 residues in the CDR3. The germline gives CDR1 KGHDR, CDR2 SFDVKD. CDR3 region: CATSDSTSEQETQYF. The DNA of the CDR3 is TGTGCCACCAGTGATTCGACTAGCGAACAAGAGACCCAGTACTTC.

This sequence joins TRBV18 and TRBJ1-1; the D is unclear. Germline CDR1 KGHSH, CDR2 LQKENI. With 3 bases removed from V and 1 base from J, the gap between germline ends came to 9 bases. The CDR3 contains 14 residues. CDR3 in amino acids: CASSPSGANTEAFF. The CDR3 nucleotides read TGTGCCAGCTCACCCTCCGGTGCGAACACTGAAGCTTTCTTT.

V and J are TRBV3-1 (or the pseudogene TRBV3-2) and TRBJ1-2; D possibly corresponds to TRBD1 (5 bases). CDR1 and CDR2 (germline): LGHDT, YNNKEL (reference sequence). V was clipped by 0 bases and J by 10 bases, with 15 bases between them. The CDR3 contains 14 residues. CDR3 coding DNA: TGTGCCAGCAGCCAAGATCCCCAGGGTAGGTTCTACACCTTC. It encodes CASSQDPQGRFYTF.

The chain is built from TRBV9 and TRBJ1-2, with D unresolved. Per the germline V gene, CDR1 is SGDLS and CDR2 is YYNGEE. This CDR3 has 16 amino acids. The V and J ends lost 4 bases and 0 bases respectively, with 16 bases between them. DNA for the CDR3: TGTGCCAGCAGCCCCCAGCCCCAGCAAACTAACTATGGCTACACCTTC. It is translated as CASSPQPQQTNYGYTF. Filled out from reference TRBV9 and TRBJ1-2, the complete variable domain reads DSGVTQTPKHLITATGQRVTLRCSPRSGDLSVYWYQQSLDQGLQFLIQYYNGEERAKGNILERFSAQQFPDLHSELNLSSLELGDSALYFCASSPQPQQTNYGYTFGSGTRLTVV.

This chain connects TRBV4-2 to TRBJ1-2; weak D call: TRBD1 (5 bases). The CDR3 covers 16 residues. With 2 bases removed from V and 4 bases from J, the gap between germline ends came to 17 bases. Germline lookup yields CDR1 LGHNA and CDR2 YNFKEQ. The CDR3: CASSQSRGEPAYGYTF. For the CDR3, the DNA is TGTGCCAGCAGCCAAAGTAGGGGAGAGCCTGCCTATGGCTACACCTTC.

The chain links TRBV11-3 to TRBJ2-5; TRBD2 matches at 10 bases. The ends lost 4 bases at V and 4 bases at J; junction bases unmatched: 3. This CDR3 is built from 14 residues. CDR1 is SGHNT and CDR2 is YENEEA in the germline V gene. The CDR3: CASSSRTSGETQYF. DNA of the CDR3: TGTGCCAGCAGCTCAAGGACTAGCGGAGAGACCCAGTACTTC.

A single count supports this clone. The rearrangement uses TRBV12-3 or TRBV12-4 and TRBJ1-5, with D possibly matching TRBD1 (6 bases). The CDR3 consists of 13 residues. V was trimmed by 4 bases and J by 6 bases, leaving 10 bases between them. Here the CDR3 reads CASSSGQSQPQHF. The CDR3 coding sequence is TGTGCCAGCAGTTCGGGACAAAGTCAGCCCCAGCATTTT.

This clone occurred once. CDR3 sequence: CATSDPPRAGQREETQYF. For the CDR3, the DNA is TGTGCCACCAGTGATCCGCCTCGCGCGGGACAGAGGGAAGAGACCCAGTACTTC. The chain uses TRBV24-1 and TRBJ2-5, with a tentative D call TRBD1 (7 bases). CDR1 is KGHDR and CDR2 is SFDVKD in the germline V gene. The CDR3 runs 18 residues. The V and J ends lost 3 bases and 3 bases respectively, with 22 bases between them.

The chain has TRBV19 and TRBJ1-4; possible D gene TRBD1, 5 bases. The CDR3 is made up of 15 amino acids. The V end lost 4 bases, the J end lost 2 bases, and 11 bases lay between the germline ends. The germline CDR1 and CDR2 sequences are LNHDA and SQIVND (reference sequence). The CDR3 here is CASSTTASTNEKLFF. The CDR3 nucleotides read TGTGCCAGTAGTACGACAGCTTCTACTAATGAAAAACTGTTTTTT. The complete variable domain, with remaining parts taken from reference TRBV19 and TRBJ1-4, reads DGGITQSPKYLFRKEGQNVTLSCEQNLNHDAMYWYRQDPGQGLRLIYYSQIVNDFQKGDIAEGYSVSREKKESFPLTVTSAQKNPTAFYLCASSTTASTNEKLFFGSGTQLSVL.

The chain has TRBV5-1 and TRBJ1-4; a weak D match, TRBD1 (5 bases). Germline V gene lookup returns CDR1 SGHRS and CDR2 YFSETQ. V was clipped by 5 bases and J by 10 bases, with 21 bases between them. This CDR3 has 15 residues. The CDR3 sequence: CASSWGEGHPGKLFF. The CDR3 region has the DNA TGCGCCAGCAGTTGGGGGGAAGGTCATCCCGGAAAACTGTTTTTT.

The CDR3 region is CSVVREGVTYNEQFF. The CDR3 DNA is TGCAGCGTTGTCCGCGAGGGTGTCACCTACAATGAGCAGTTCTTC. The V and J genes are TRBV29-1 and TRBJ2-1, with a tentative D call TRBD2 (5 bases). Deletions cut 4 bases from V and 2 bases from J, with 15 bases between. The length of the CDR3 is 15 residues. The germline V gene has CDR1 SQVTM and CDR2 ANQGSEA.

This chain joins TRBV19 and TRBJ1-1, with unresolved D. The CDR3 is 13 amino acids. CDR1 and CDR2 from the germline V gene are LNHDA and SQIVND (reference sequence). The germline V and J ends were trimmed by 1 base and 7 bases, with 10 bases remaining between them. Here the CDR3 reads CASSIGVRGEAFF. CDR3 DNA sequence: TGTGCCAGTAGTATAGGGGTTCGGGGTGAAGCTTTCTTT.

The chain links TRBV24-1 to TRBJ1-5; the match to TRBD1 covers 7 bases. Germline V CDR1 and CDR2: KGHDR, SFDVKD. The CDR3 loop spans 19 amino acids. V lost 4 bases to trimming and J lost 0 bases; unmatched junction nucleotides: 14. CDR3 in amino acids: CATSDIDRVVNNSNQPQHF. The CDR3 bases are TGTGCCACCAGTGACATTGACAGGGTCGTAAACAATAGCAATCAGCCCCAGCATTTT.

The chain recombines TRBV7-2 with TRBJ2-7; 10 bases align to TRBD2. From germline, CDR1 is SGHTA and CDR2 FQGNSA. The junction had 6 bases not matched to a gene; V was cut back by 0 bases and J by 1 base. This CDR3 spans 17 amino acids. The CDR3 DNA reads TGTGCCAGCAGCTTAGCAGGGCTAGCGGGGGCGTCCTACGAGCAGTACTTC. It translates to CASSLAGLAGASYEQYF.

The gene calls are TRBV24-1 and TRBJ2-1; 9 nucleotides line up with TRBD2. CDR1 is KGHDR, CDR2 SFDVKD, per germline. V lost 6 bases, J lost 4 bases, and 9 bases stayed unmatched. This CDR3 has 16 amino acids. The CDR3 spells CATSRKAGGIYNEQFF. The CDR3 DNA reads TGTGCCACCAGTAGGAAAGCGGGAGGAATTTACAATGAGCAGTTCTTC.

The chain uses TRBV28 and TRBJ1-3; D is ambiguous. Germline lookup yields CDR1 MDHEN and CDR2 SYDVKM. The CDR3 covers 14 residues. The V and J ends lost 1 base and 3 bases respectively, with 7 bases between them. The CDR3 protein is CASSLSWIGNTIYF. CDR3 coding DNA: TGTGCCAGCAGTTTATCGTGGATTGGAAACACCATATATTTT.

CDR3 nucleotides: TGCAGCGTTGAAAGGCCGGGACAGGGGGCATCTGGGGCCAACGTCCTGACTTTC. The encoded protein is CSVERPGQGASGANVLTF. The chain joins TRBV29-1 to TRBJ2-6; TRBD1 agrees at 12 bases. Looked up from germline, CDR1 is SQVTM and CDR2 is ANQGSEA. The CDR3 consists of 18 residues. The V and J ends lost 2 bases and 1 base, in that order; junction bases with no gene match: 6.